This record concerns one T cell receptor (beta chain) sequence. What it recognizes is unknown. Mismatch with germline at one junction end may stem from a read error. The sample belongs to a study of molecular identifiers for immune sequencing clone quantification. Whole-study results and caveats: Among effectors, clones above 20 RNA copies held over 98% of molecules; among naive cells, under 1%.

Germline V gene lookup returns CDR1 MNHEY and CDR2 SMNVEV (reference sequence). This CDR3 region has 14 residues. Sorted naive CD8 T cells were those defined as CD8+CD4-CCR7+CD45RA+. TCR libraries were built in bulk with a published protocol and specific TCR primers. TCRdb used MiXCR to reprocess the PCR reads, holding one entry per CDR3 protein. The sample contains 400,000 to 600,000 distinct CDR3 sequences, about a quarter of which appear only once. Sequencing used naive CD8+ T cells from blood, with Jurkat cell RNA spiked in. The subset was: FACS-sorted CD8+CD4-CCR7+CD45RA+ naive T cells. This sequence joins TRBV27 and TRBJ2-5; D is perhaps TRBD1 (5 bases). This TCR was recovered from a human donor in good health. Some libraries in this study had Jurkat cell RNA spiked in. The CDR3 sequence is CASSLLGPQEAQYF. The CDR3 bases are TGTGCCAGCAGTTTACTGGGGCCCCAAGAGGCCCAGTACTTC.